Sequencing of this TCR beta chain was carried out in a study of cytomegalovirus exposure and HLA in healthy donors. Study results and caveats: The listing of roughly 160 TCR beta chains classed them as cytomegalovirus-associated.

Primers: 60 Vbeta forward and 13 Jbeta reverse. As processed by the authors: Counted up in a later analysis, unique TCR beta chains came to roughly 80 million, with some 11 million shared. Only in-frame clones appear in the TCRdb table, and some are missing; sequencing was by immunoSEQ multiplex PCR. V and J calls and clone size are as listed in that table; D and trimming were resolved from the DNA. Seen here are some 130,000 clones, approximately 80% observed once, and the top ten hold approximately 4.2%. This clone was recorded a few times. Its antigen is unknown. The CDR3 consists of 12 residues. Germline V gene sequence: CDR1 SQVTM, CDR2 ANQGSEA. The V end lost 5 bases, the J end lost 3 bases, and 10 bases lay between the germline ends. Sampled while nominally healthy, donors likely had unrecorded immune exposures.

The receptor was derived from a male donor in good health and CMV-seropositive. The source material was PBMCs. The J gene is TRBJ1-2, the V gene TRBV29-1; weak D call: TRBD1 (5 bases). The CDR3 is CSVSEGDYGYTF. CDR3 in DNA: TGCAGCGTTTCAGAAGGGGACTATGGCTACACCTTC.